The clone carrying this T cell receptor (beta chain) was seen once. This table comes from immunoSEQ multiplex PCR, and its TCRdb copy is limited to in-frame clones, with some not included. The sample includes roughly 120,000 clones, 65% to 85% of them seen just once. The sample originates from a study of blood T cell repertoires in COVID-19. Looked up from germline, CDR1 is GTSNPN and CDR2 is SVGIG (reference sequence). The CDR3 spans 13 residues. The ends were cut back, 3 bases at V and 0 bases at J, with 8 bases in the middle. This receptor was obtained from a man between 65 and 85 years old with acute or convalescent COVID-19. The sequenced material came from peripheral blood. The V and J genes are TRBV30 and TRBJ1-1; a weak D match, TRBD1 (6 bases). In nucleotides, the CDR3 is TGTGCCTGGAGACAGGGTTTGAACACTGAAGCTTTCTTT. Its protein product is CAWRQGLNTEAFF.